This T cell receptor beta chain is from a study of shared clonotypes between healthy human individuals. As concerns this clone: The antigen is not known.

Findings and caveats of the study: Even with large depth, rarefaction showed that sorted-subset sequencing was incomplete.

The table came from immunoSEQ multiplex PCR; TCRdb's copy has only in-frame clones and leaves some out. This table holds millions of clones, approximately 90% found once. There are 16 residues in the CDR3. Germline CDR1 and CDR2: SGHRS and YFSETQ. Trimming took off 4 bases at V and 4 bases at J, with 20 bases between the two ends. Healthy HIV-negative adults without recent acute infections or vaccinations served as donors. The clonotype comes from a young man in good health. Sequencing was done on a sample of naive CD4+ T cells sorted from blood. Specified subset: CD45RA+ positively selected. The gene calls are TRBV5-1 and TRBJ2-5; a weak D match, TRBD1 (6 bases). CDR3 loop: CASSLMTGAIRETQYF. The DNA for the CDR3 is TGCGCCAGCAGCCTCATGACAGGAGCAATAAGAGAGACCCAGTACTTC. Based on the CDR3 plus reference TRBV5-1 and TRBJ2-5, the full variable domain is KAGVTQTPRYLIKTRGQQVTLSCSPISGHRSVSWYQQTPGQGLQFLFEYFSETQRNKGNFPGRFSGRQFSNSRSEMNVSTLELGDSALYLCASSLMTGAIRETQYFGPGTRLLVL.